This T cell receptor beta chain was captured by sequencing in a study of breast tumors, draining lymph nodes, adjacent tissues. Notes on the study in general: The data were judged consistent with most tumor T cells coming from lymph node and expanding in tumor. Tumor T cell lymph node origin was a supported hypothesis, not proven. Tumors had less TCR diversity than lymph nodes, more than nontumor tissue.

TCRdb recomputed calls from the multiplex PCR reads with MiXCR, one row per CDR3 protein. The table records approximately 100,000 distinct CDR3 sequences, roughly 33% of them present only once. To note about this clonotype: The antigen is unknown.

Germline lookup yields CDR1 SGDLS and CDR2 YYNGEE. CDR3 size: 16 residues. Unmatched junction bases numbered 9, after V lost 0 bases and J lost 5 bases. Breast cancer patients provided tissue from their axillary draining lymph nodes. The chain couples TRBV9 to TRBJ2-3, with TRBD2 matching over 7 bases. The sequence came from a female donor with breast cancer. Some clones in this sample may be carry-over from other donors' samples. Sequenced input: axillary lymph node tissue. In DNA, the CDR3 is TGTGCCAGCAGCGTAGAAGTGGGAGGGCTTGAAGATACGCAGTATTTT. This sequence encodes CASSVEVGGLEDTQYF.